These 30 T cell receptor beta chains share one sample of origin, sequenced in a study of blood T cells in healthy people across ages. For the second PCR, which ran for 7 to 11 cycles, a sample-barcoded 5' primer and a J-beta primer mix were used. TCRdb re-analysed the 5' RACE reads in MiXCR, keeping a single row per CDR3 protein. The sample lists under 2 million distinct CDR3 sequences, 34% seen once, with about 10% in the top ten. Sequencing was done on a sample of blood. The receptor set was obtained from a woman in her twenties or thirties in good health.

The V gene is TRBV7-2, the J gene TRBJ1-5; possibly TRBD1 for D (5 bases). This CDR3 has 18 amino acids. Trimming removed 5 bases from V and 3 bases from J, with 23 bases in between. The V gene's germline CDR1 is SGHTA and CDR2 FQGNSA. The CDR3 DNA is TGTGCCAGCAGCCCGCCGGGTTGGGGACTTAGCGACAATCAGCCCCAGCATTTT. This gives the protein CASSPPGWGLSDNQPQHF.

The chain links TRBV27 to TRBJ2-1, with 14 bases that match TRBD2. Germline loops: CDR1 MNHEY, CDR2 SMNVEV (reference sequence). The J segment lost 11 bases and the V segment lost 5 bases, leaving 20 bases of the junction unmatched. This CDR3 spans 19 amino acids. The CDR3 spells CASSVSAGWGTSGGFQQFF. The CDR3 DNA is TGTGCCAGCAGTGTGTCTGCCGGATGGGGGACTAGCGGGGGCTTTCAGCAGTTCTTC.

Only a few counts were recorded for this clonotype. V is TRBV6-5 and J is TRBJ1-2; D may be TRBD1 (6 bases). There are 15 residues in the CDR3. Germline CDR1 and CDR2: MNHEY and SVGAGI. V lost 5 bases to trimming and J lost 8 bases, with 21 bases between them. CDR3 bases: TGTGCCAGCAGTCCGAGGGGTGGGGGCGCCGCGGGCTACACCTTC. Protein product: CASSPRGGGAAGYTF.

The V gene is TRBV21-1, the J gene TRBJ2-4; the tabulated D call, TRBD2, remains unverified against the DNA. The DNA end is a closer match to TRBJ2-7, so the J assignment may be wrong. TRBV21-1 is a pseudogene locus. CDR3 length: 15 amino acids. CDR3 sequence: CASSKRREGVGEQYF. CDR3 nucleotides: TGTGCCAGCAGCAAAAGGCGGGAGGGTGTAGGCGAGCAGTACTTC.

The CDR3 region has the DNA TGTGCCACCGACAGGGGAGGGAACTACAATGAGCAGTTCTTC. It codes for CATDRGGNYNEQFF. The V gene is TRBV7-2, the J gene TRBJ2-1, with D maybe TRBD1 (8 bases). V was shortened by 10 bases and J by 3 bases, with 16 bases between the two germline ends. This CDR3 spans 14 amino acids. Looked up from germline, CDR1 is SGHTA and CDR2 is FQGNSA.

The rearrangement joins TRBV9 to TRBJ1-6; D might be TRBD1 (5 bases). Trimming stripped 3 bases from V and 6 bases from J, with 16 bases between. This CDR3 region has 16 residues. Germline V lookup: CDR1 SGDLS, CDR2 YYNGEE. CDR3 sequence: CASSAGLGQINSPLHF. In nucleotides, the CDR3 is TGTGCCAGCAGCGCCGGACTGGGGCAGATTAATTCACCCCTCCACTTT.

As to this clonotype: A clone one base away is much larger, so this may be a read error. The gene calls are TRBV12-3 or TRBV12-4 and TRBJ2-4, with 7 bases matching TRBD2. V shed 5 bases and J 13 bases; nucleotides not matched to a gene: 14. This CDR3 has 14 residues. The CDR3 DNA sequence: TGTGCCAGCAGTCCCGGGGGGAAGATATACAAGCAGTACTTC. Translating it yields CASSPGGKIYKQYF.

This clonotype came up a few times. J is TRBJ1-1 and V is TRBV30, with 7 bases that match TRBD1. Germline loops: CDR1 GTSNPN, CDR2 SVGIG (reference sequence). The CDR3 sequence is 13 residues long. Losses at the gene ends were 0 bases for V and 7 bases for J; bases not matched to a gene: 5. The CDR3 sequence is CAWSVDRVSEAFF. Here the CDR3 DNA reads TGTGCCTGGAGTGTTGACAGGGTGAGTGAAGCTTTCTTT.

V usage is TRBV6-1 and J usage is TRBJ2-1; 10 bases agree with TRBD2. Per germline, CDR1 MNHNS and CDR2 SASEGT. Unmatched junction bases numbered 7, after V lost 7 bases and J lost 4 bases. The CDR3 is made up of 15 amino acids. CDR3 in amino acids: CASITGTSVYNEQFF. DNA for the CDR3: TGTGCCAGCATAACCGGGACTAGCGTGTACAATGAGCAGTTCTTC.

This clonotype was seen a few times. CDR3 protein: CASSPARGRETQYF. For the CDR3, the DNA is TGTGCCAGCAGCCCAGCGCGGGGGCGTGAGACCCAGTACTTC. V usage is TRBV7-2 and J usage is TRBJ2-5; weak D call: TRBD2 (7 bases). This CDR3 is 14 amino acids long. Germline V gives CDR1 SGHTA, CDR2 FQGNSA. The V end was cut by 5 bases, the J end by 5 bases, with 15 bases between.

This clonotype was counted between two and nine times. V and J are TRBV27 and TRBJ2-7; 9 bases align to TRBD1. This CDR3 has 15 amino acids. The germline V gene has CDR1 MNHEY and CDR2 SMNVEV (reference sequence). V shed 4 bases and J 5 bases; nucleotides not matched to a gene: 9. The CDR3 reads CASSSDRGFSNEQYF. The CDR3 DNA reads as TGTGCCAGCAGTTCGGACAGGGGTTTTTCTAACGAGCAGTACTTC.

This chain uses TRBV5-1 with TRBJ2-5; 7 bases are a match to TRBD2. Germline V gene lookup returns CDR1 SGHRS and CDR2 YFSETQ. The CDR3 extends over 17 amino acids. The V gene end was trimmed by 4 bases and the J gene end by 1 base; junction bases not matched to a gene: 13. The CDR3 coding sequence is TGCGCCAGCAGCGCAGACCGGACTAGACGTGCCCAAGAGACCCAGTACTTC. Its translation: CASSADRTRRAQETQYF.

This chain uses TRBV7-3 with TRBJ2-3; D is perhaps TRBD1 (5 bases). Germline-derived CDR1 and CDR2 are SGHTA and FQGTGA. V lost 2 bases and J 1 base, leaving 10 bases between the germline ends. The CDR3 loop spans 15 amino acids. The CDR3 protein is CASSLWGSGTDTQYF. The CDR3 DNA follows: TGTGCCAGCAGCTTATGGGGCTCCGGCACAGATACGCAGTATTTT.

This clonotype was observed a handful of times. V is TRBV5-1 and J is TRBJ2-5, with TRBD2 identical over 7 bases. Germline CDR1 is SGHRS and CDR2 is YFSETQ. This CDR3 has 17 residues. The ends lost 4 bases at V and 2 bases at J; junction bases unmatched: 14. The DNA for the CDR3 is TGCGCCAGCAGCGGATCCCGGGGGGATTTGTGGCAAGAGACCCAGTACTTC. It encodes CASSGSRGDLWQETQYF.

In its sample, this clonotype was seen a few times. The rearrangement joins TRBV20-1 to TRBJ2-1; TRBD2 agrees at 9 bases. V was clipped by 0 bases and J by 6 bases; unmatched bases: 12. Germline CDR1 DFQATT, CDR2 SNEGSKA (reference sequence). The CDR3 loop spans 17 amino acids. As DNA, the CDR3 is TGCAGTGCTAGAGATCCTAAGCCAGCGGGGGGCCGCAATGAGCAGTTCTTC. As protein: CSARDPKPAGGRNEQFF.

V and J are TRBV3-1 and TRBJ2-1; perhaps TRBD2 as D (7 bases). This CDR3 has 15 amino acids. The germline gives CDR1 LGHDT, CDR2 YNNKEL (reference sequence). V lost 0 bases to trimming and J lost 10 bases, with 16 bases between them. This CDR3 is CASSQEGLGGGEQFF. In DNA form, the CDR3 reads TGTGCCAGCAGCCAAGAAGGGCTAGGGGGGGGGGAGCAGTTCTTC.

This sequence joins TRBV7-2 and TRBJ2-3, with a possible D match to TRBD2 (6 bases). V was pared by 3 bases and J by 0 bases, with 13 bases between. CDR1 SGHTA and CDR2 FQGNSA come from the germline V gene. CDR3 length: 16 amino acids. The CDR3 loop reads CASSLGGLPSTDTQYF. The CDR3 nucleotides read TGTGCCAGCAGCTTGGGGGGACTGCCTAGCACAGATACGCAGTATTTT.

This chain connects TRBV19 to TRBJ1-2; 9 bases agree with TRBD1. Germline-derived CDR1 and CDR2 are LNHDA and SQIVND (reference sequence). V gave up 6 bases and J gave up 2 bases; unmatched junction bases: 10. The CDR3 spans 16 residues. CDR3 amino acids: CASRGATGQGNYGYTF. For the CDR3, the DNA is TGTGCCAGTAGAGGTGCGACGGGACAGGGAAACTATGGCTACACCTTC.

This clonotype was recorded only once. Sequence at one end of the junction differs from germline and may be a read error. The J gene is TRBJ2-7, the V gene TRBV6-5; D ambiguous. The CDR3 runs 16 residues. Germline assignment: CDR1 MNHEY and CDR2 SVGAGI. The CDR3 nucleotides read TGTACCAGCAGCCTACGGGTCGTACGGACCCGCGGCGAGCAGTACTTC. It codes for CTSSLRVVRTRGEQYF.

This clonotype was seen a handful of times. V and J are TRBV4-1 and TRBJ2-3, with D possibly matching TRBD2 (5 bases). Germline loops: CDR1 MGHRA, CDR2 YSYEKL. This CDR3 region has 16 residues. With 0 bases removed from V and 1 base from J, the gap between germline ends came to 11 bases. CDR3 loop: CASSQDGRRGTDTQYF. The CDR3 nucleotides read TGCGCCAGCAGCCAAGATGGGAGAAGAGGCACAGATACGCAGTATTTT.

The gene calls are TRBV20-1 and TRBJ2-3; 10 nucleotides agree with TRBD2. This CDR3 region has 17 residues. Germline CDR1 reads DFQATT; CDR2 reads SNEGSKA (reference sequence). J gave up 7 bases and V 1 base, and 14 bases lay outside the gene matches. Here the CDR3 reads CSARGLAGANLRNTQYF. The CDR3, as DNA: TGCAGTGCTAGAGGGCTAGCGGGGGCCAACCTCCGTAATACGCAGTATTTT.

This clonotype appeared many times. The DNA for the CDR3 is TGTGCCAGCAGTTATGGTGGAGCGGGAGTTGACGAGACCCAGTACTTC. This sequence encodes CASSYGGAGVDETQYF. V is TRBV6-5 and J is TRBJ2-5, with TRBD2 matching 8 bases. The CDR3 totals 16 residues. V lost 3 bases and J lost 5; bases outside the gene matches: 11. CDR1 is MNHEY, CDR2 SVGAGI, per germline.

This clonotype showed up many times. J is TRBJ2-1 and V is TRBV5-1; maybe TRBD1 (5 bases). The CDR3 totals 12 residues. The V end was cut by 4 bases, the J end by 4 bases, with 6 bases between. Germline assignment: CDR1 SGHRS and CDR2 YFSETQ. CDR3 in DNA: TGCGCCAGCAGCCGACAGTACAATGAGCAGTTCTTC. Translated: CASSRQYNEQFF.

This clonotype occurred a few times. This chain uses TRBV20-1 with TRBJ2-7; 8 bases are shared with TRBD2. Losses at the gene ends were 8 bases for V and 7 bases for J; bases not matched to a gene: 10. The CDR3 length is 12 residues. Germline values: CDR1 DFQATT, CDR2 SNEGSKA (reference sequence). The CDR3 loop reads CSPRREAGEQYF. The DNA for the CDR3 is TGCAGTCCCAGGCGGGAGGCTGGTGAGCAGTACTTC.

This clonotype has more than one count but fewer than ten. This chain links TRBV6-1 with TRBJ1-5; D is ambiguous. In germline, CDR1 is MNHNS, CDR2 SASEGT. The CDR3 is 15 residues long. Trimming took 0 bases from V and 1 from J, leaving 7 bases between them. CDR3 nucleotide sequence: TGTGCCAGCAGTGAAGCGCTGTCAAGCAATCAGCCCCAGCATTTT. Its protein product is CASSEALSSNQPQHF.

This clonotype turned up a few times. The chain links TRBV7-2 to TRBJ2-3; a weak D match, TRBD1 (5 bases). The CDR3 is 16 residues long. Trimming stripped 2 bases from V and 0 bases from J, with 12 bases between. CDR1 and CDR2 (germline): SGHTA, FQGNSA. CDR3: CASSLWGGTSTDTQYF. In DNA form, the CDR3 reads TGTGCCAGCAGCTTATGGGGCGGAACTAGCACAGATACGCAGTATTTT.

In its sample, this clonotype was seen many times. The chain is built from TRBV5-4 and TRBJ2-7; D perhaps matches TRBD1 (5 bases). V lost 2 bases, J lost 2 bases, and 11 bases lay in between. The germline gives CDR1 SGHNT, CDR2 YYREEE (reference sequence). This CDR3 contains 14 residues. DNA of the CDR3: TGTGCCAGCAGCTTAGGTGACAGACCCTACGAGCAGTACTTC. Translating gives CASSLGDRPYEQYF.

This clonotype has more than one count but fewer than ten. The gene calls are TRBV20-1 and TRBJ2-5; the D gene is possibly TRBD2 (7 bases). V lost 6 bases and J lost 3, with 20 bases in between. Germline CDR1 reads DFQATT; CDR2 reads SNEGSKA (reference sequence). The CDR3 runs to 15 residues. This chain's CDR3 is CSAPGGGSWKETQYF. The CDR3 region has the DNA TGCAGTGCCCCTGGGGGCGGGAGTTGGAAAGAGACCCAGTACTTC.

As regards this clonotype: Just one base apart from a much larger clone, this may be a read error. This chain uses TRBV29-1 with TRBJ2-1; a possible D gene is TRBD1 (6 bases). The end of the DNA is better explained by TRBJ2-7, so the J call may be wrong. The length of the CDR3 is 13 residues. Germline-derived CDR1 and CDR2 are SQVTM and ANQGSEA. The CDR3 DNA reads TGCAGCGTTTCGACAGGCTACTACAATGAGCAGTACTTC. This translates into CSVSTGYYNEQYF.

The chain links TRBV20-1 to TRBJ2-7; D may match TRBD1 or TRBD2 (7 bases each). V was clipped by 0 bases and J by 6 bases, with 15 bases between them. Germline V gives CDR1 DFQATT, CDR2 SNEGSKA (reference sequence). CDR3 size: 14 residues. CDR3 nucleotides: TGCAGTGCTAGAGATTCAGGGGGGGCGGGCGAGCAGTACTTC. This encodes CSARDSGGAGEQYF.